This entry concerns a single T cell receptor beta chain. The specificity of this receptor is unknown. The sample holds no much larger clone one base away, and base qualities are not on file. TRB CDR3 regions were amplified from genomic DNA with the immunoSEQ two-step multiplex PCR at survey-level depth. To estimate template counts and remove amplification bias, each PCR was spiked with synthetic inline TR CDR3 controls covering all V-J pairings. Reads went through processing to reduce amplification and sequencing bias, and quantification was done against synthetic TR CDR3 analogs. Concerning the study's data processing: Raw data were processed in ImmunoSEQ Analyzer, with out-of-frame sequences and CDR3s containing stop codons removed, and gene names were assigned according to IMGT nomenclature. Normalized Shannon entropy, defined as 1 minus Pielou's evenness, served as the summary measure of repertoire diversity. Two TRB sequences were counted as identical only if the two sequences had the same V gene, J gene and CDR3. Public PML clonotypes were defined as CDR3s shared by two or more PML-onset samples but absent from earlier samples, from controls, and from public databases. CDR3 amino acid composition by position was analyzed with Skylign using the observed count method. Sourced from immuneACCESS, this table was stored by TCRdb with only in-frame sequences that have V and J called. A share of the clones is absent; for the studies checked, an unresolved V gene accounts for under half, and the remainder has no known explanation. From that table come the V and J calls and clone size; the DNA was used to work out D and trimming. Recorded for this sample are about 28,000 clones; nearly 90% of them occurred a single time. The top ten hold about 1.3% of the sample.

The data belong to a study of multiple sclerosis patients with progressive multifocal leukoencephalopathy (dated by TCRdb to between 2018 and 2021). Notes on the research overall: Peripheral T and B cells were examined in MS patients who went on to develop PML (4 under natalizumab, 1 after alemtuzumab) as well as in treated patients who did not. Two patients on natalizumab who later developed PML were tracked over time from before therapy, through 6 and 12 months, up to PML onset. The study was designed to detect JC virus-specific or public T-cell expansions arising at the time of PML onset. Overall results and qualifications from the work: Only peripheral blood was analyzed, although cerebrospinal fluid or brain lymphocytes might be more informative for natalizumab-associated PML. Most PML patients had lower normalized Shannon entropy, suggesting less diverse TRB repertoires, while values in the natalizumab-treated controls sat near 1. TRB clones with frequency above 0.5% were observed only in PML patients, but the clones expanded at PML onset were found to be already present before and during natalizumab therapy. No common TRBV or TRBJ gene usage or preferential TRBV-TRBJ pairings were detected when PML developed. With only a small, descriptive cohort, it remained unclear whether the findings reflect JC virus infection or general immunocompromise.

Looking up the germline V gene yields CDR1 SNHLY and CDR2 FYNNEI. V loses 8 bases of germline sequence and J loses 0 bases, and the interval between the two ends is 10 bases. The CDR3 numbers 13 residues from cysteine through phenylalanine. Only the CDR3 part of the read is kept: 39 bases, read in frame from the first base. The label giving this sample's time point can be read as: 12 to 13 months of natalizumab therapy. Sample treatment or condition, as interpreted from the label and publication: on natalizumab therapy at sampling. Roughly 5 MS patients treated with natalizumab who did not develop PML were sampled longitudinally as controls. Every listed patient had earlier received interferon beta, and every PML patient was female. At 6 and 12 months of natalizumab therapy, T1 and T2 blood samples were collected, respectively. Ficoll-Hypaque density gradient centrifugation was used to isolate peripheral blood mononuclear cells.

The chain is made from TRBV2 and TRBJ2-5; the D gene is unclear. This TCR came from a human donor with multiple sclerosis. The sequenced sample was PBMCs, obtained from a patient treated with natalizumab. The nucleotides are TGTGCCAGCGACCTGGGGTACCAAGAGACCCAGTACTTC. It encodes CASDLGYQETQYF.